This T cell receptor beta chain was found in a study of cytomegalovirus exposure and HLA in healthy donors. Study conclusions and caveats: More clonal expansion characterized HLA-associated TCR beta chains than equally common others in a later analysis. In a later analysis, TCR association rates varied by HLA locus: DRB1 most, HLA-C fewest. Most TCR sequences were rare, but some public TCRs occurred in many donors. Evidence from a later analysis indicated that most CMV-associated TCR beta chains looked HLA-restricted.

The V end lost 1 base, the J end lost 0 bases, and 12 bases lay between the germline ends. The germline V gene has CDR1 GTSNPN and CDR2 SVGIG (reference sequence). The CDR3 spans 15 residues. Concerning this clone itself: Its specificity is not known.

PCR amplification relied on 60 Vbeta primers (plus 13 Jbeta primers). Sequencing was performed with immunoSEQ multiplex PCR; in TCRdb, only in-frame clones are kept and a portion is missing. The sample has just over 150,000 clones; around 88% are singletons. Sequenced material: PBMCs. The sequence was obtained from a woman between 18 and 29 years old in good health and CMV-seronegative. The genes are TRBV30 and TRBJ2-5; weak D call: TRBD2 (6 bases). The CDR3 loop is CAWSEGGGYQETQYF. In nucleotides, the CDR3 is TGTGCCTGGAGTGAAGGCGGAGGGTACCAAGAGACCCAGTACTTC.